This T cell receptor beta chain was profiled in a study of T cells in Graves' hyperthyroidism and ophthalmopathy. RNA transcripts were the template for amplifying TCR beta CDR3 regions. The HTBI set primed first-round TCR CDR3 RT-PCR. TCRdb processed the multiplex PCR reads anew with MiXCR; each CDR3 protein has one entry. The table shows 300,000 to 400,000 distinct CDR3 sequences, with approximately 18% occurring only once. This CDR3 contains 16 residues. CDR1 SEHNR and CDR2 FQNEAQ come from the germline V gene (reference sequence). Trimming took 5 bases from V and 2 from J; bases not matched to a gene: 8.

The sequence came from a woman in her 50s with Graves' hyperthyroidism. The V gene is TRBV7-9, the J gene TRBJ2-3, with TRBD2 matching over 9 bases. Sequencing used blood. The chain's CDR3 is CASSLGASGVTDTQYF. CDR3 DNA: TGTGCCAGCAGCCTGGGGGCTAGCGGGGTCACAGATACGCAGTATTTT. The full variable domain, with the rest looked up from reference TRBV7-9 and TRBJ2-3, is DTGVSQNPRHKITKRGQNVTFRCDPISEHNRLYWYRQTLGQGPEFLTYFQNEAQLEKSRLLSDRFSAERPKGSFSTLEIQRTEQGDSAMYLCASSLGASGVTDTQYFGPGTRLTVL.